This section outlines one T cell receptor beta chain sequence together with its context. This CDR3 has 17 residues. Trimming cost V 0 bases and J 5 bases; bases outside gene matches: 6. Germline CDR1 is LGHDT and CDR2 is YNNKEL (reference sequence). Authors' methods: Estimation of nucleated cell counts was performed using reference gene primer amplification. Only in-frame clones appear in the TCRdb table, and some are missing; sequencing was by immunoSEQ multiplex PCR. D and trimming were read from the DNA, whereas the V and J calls and clone size are those reported in that table. Among 110,000 or so clones, around 90% were seen once, and the ten largest hold approximately 7.7%. These data come from a study of blood T cell repertoires in COVID-19. Study context: The United States, Italy and Spain provided the acute and convalescent COVID-19 samples. Nucleic acid was either cDNA or gDNA, and it came from T cells, B-cell-depleted T cells, or PBMCs.

V gene TRBV3-1 (or the pseudogene TRBV3-2) combines with J gene TRBJ2-3; 12 bases are shared with TRBD2. Source material: peripheral blood. The source is a human donor in a cohort sampled during active COVID-19. DNA for the CDR3: TGTGCCAGCAGCCAAGATGCGGCTAGCGGGGGGGTAGATACGCAGTATTTT. Amino acid sequence: CASSQDAASGGVDTQYF.